This T cell receptor beta chain is drawn from a study of cytomegalovirus exposure and HLA in healthy donors. Study as a whole: An early release of data contained approximately 85 million unique TCRs, which came from HLA-typed donors. General study findings and limits: Reportedly, cytomegalovirus status was diagnosed with high sensitivity and specificity.

Use of 60 Vbeta and 13 Jbeta primers characterized the PCR. Only in-frame clones appear in the TCRdb table, and some are missing; sequencing was by immunoSEQ multiplex PCR. In total, the table holds around 100,000 clones. The germline V gene has CDR1 SGDLS and CDR2 YYNGEE. This CDR3 has 15 amino acids. After removal of 2 bases from V and 4 bases from J, the junction contained 8 bases not matched to a gene. With regard to this clone: The antigen is unknown.

The specimen was PBMCs. The receptor was isolated from a man aged 35-49 years in good health and CMV-seropositive. The chain couples TRBV9 to TRBJ2-7, with 8 bases lining up with TRBD2. CDR3 DNA sequence: TGTGCCAGCAGCGTTGAAGCGGGAGTGTTTTACGAGCAGTACTTC. Translation gives CASSVEAGVFYEQYF.